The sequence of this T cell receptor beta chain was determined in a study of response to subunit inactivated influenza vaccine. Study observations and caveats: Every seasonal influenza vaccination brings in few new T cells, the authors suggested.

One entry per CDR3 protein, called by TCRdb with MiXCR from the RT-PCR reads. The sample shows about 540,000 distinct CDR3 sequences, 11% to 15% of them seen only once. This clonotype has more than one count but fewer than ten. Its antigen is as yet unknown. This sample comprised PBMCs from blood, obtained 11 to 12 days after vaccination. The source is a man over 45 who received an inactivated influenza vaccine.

CDR3 DNA: TGCAGTGCTAGAGTGGGGGCGAGCTCCTATAATTCACCCCTCCACTTT. Protein product: CSARVGASSYNSPLHF. J is TRBJ1-6 and V is TRBV20-1, with D possibly TRBD1 on 6 matching bases. CDR3 length: 16 residues. Germline assignment: CDR1 DFQATT and CDR2 SNEGSKA (reference sequence). V shed 1 base and J shed 0 bases, with 10 bases lying between them.